This record concerns one T cell receptor (beta chain) sequence. The target antigen is unknown. PCR involved 60 Vbeta and 13 Jbeta primers. Clones were sequenced by immunoSEQ multiplex PCR, and TCRdb holds only the in-frame ones, with some missing. The sample carries around 230,000 clones, 75% to 80% recorded once. This sample was included in a study of cytomegalovirus exposure and HLA in healthy donors. The CDR3 has 14 amino acids. The V gene lost 4 bases and the J gene lost 6 bases, with 16 bases spanning the gap. Germline values: CDR1 GTSNPN, CDR2 SVGIG (reference sequence). Findings of the study overall: TCR beta V segments were, for the most part, productive about 87% or about 30% of the time in an earlier analysis.

Donors likely had unrecorded immune exposures despite being nominally healthy when sampled. Input material: PBMCs. The chain carries TRBV30 and TRBJ1-3; TRBD1 might be the D (5 bases). This sequence was found in a male donor in good health and CMV-seronegative. Written as DNA, the CDR3 is TGTGCCTGGACGGTCGAAATAGGGGAAAACACCATATATTTT. This sequence encodes CAWTVEIGENTIYF. The whole variable domain, filled in from reference TRBV30 and TRBJ1-3, reads SQTIHQWPATLVQPVGSPLSLECTVEGTSNPNLYWYRQAAGRGLQLLFYSVGIGQISSEVPQNLSASRPQDRQFILSSKKLLLSDSGFYLCAWTVEIGENTIYFGEGSWLTVV.